These T cell receptor beta chains were read from a single sample in a study of cytomegalovirus exposure and HLA in healthy donors. Data came from immunoSEQ multiplex PCR; TCRdb stores just in-frame clones and leaves some out. The table has about 130,000 clones, approximately 75% seen once; the top ten hold under 7%. Sequenced material: PBMCs. The source of these receptors is a woman aged 40 to 49 in good health and CMV-seropositive. Both conserved end residues are part of each CDR3. The D gene is left open where the match is weak. A clone size is listed for some rows: how often the clone was seen (once, few, many), or a class if it is expanded.

d_gene: TRBD2; v_gene: TRBV11-2; j_gene: TRBJ2-7; abundance: .; CDR3nt: TGTGCCAGCAGCTCCACTAGCGGGGCCTACGAGCAGTACTTC; CDR3aa: CASSSTSGAYEQYF
d_gene: TRBD1; v_gene: TRBV18; j_gene: TRBJ1-2; abundance: .; CDR3nt: TGTGCCAGCTCACCACCCGGACAGGGCTATGGCTACACCTTC; CDR3aa: CASSPPGQGYGYTF
d_gene: .; v_gene: TRBV14; j_gene: TRBJ1-2; abundance: .; CDR3nt: TGTGCCAGCAGCCAACTGGACAGCAGCTATGGCTACACCTTC; CDR3aa: CASSQLDSSYGYTF
d_gene: TRBD1; v_gene: TRBV29-1; j_gene: TRBJ2-5; abundance: .; CDR3nt: TGCAGCGCTCCGGGACAGGGCCAAGAGACCCAGTACTTC; CDR3aa: CSAPGQGQETQYF
d_gene: .; v_gene: TRBV25-1; j_gene: TRBJ1-1; abundance: .; CDR3nt: TGTGCCAGCAGCGTCTACGGGGGGTCGAACACTGAAGCTTTCTTT; CDR3aa: CASSVYGGSNTEAFF
d_gene: .; v_gene: TRBV5-4; j_gene: TRBJ2-1; abundance: .; CDR3nt: TGTGCCAGCAGCTCCGGACAGTACAATGAGCAGTTCTTC; CDR3aa: CASSSGQYNEQFF
d_gene: .; v_gene: TRBV28; j_gene: TRBJ1-5; abundance: once; CDR3nt: TGTGCCAGCAGTACTCCAGGGGTCAATCAGCCCCAGCATTTT; CDR3aa: CASSTPGVNQPQHF
d_gene: TRBD2; v_gene: TRBV18; j_gene: TRBJ2-7; abundance: .; CDR3nt: TGTGCCAGCTCACCAACTGCCGGATCTACTAGCGGGGCCTCCTACGAGCAGTACTTC; CDR3aa: CASSPTAGSTSGASYEQYF
d_gene: TRBD1; v_gene: TRBV11-2; j_gene: TRBJ2-7; abundance: .; CDR3nt: TGTGCCAGCAGCTTAGCCTCCGCAGGGGGTTACGAGCAGTACTTC; CDR3aa: CASSLASAGGYEQYF
d_gene: TRBD2; v_gene: TRBV13; j_gene: TRBJ2-1; abundance: .; CDR3nt: TGTGCCAGCAGTTTTCATGGGACTACCAACCCGGAGCGTGAGCAGTTCTTC; CDR3aa: CASSFHGTTNPEREQFF
d_gene: .; v_gene: TRBV29-1; j_gene: TRBJ2-7; abundance: .; CDR3nt: TGCAGCGTTGAGCTGACTCTACACTCGGGGGAGCAGTACTTC; CDR3aa: CSVELTLHSGEQYF
d_gene: TRBD1; v_gene: TRBV29-1; j_gene: TRBJ1-4; abundance: once; CDR3nt: TGCAGCGTGCGACAGGGGAGGAATGAAAAACTGTTTTTT; CDR3aa: CSVRQGRNEKLFF
d_gene: .; v_gene: TRBV2; j_gene: TRBJ1-4; abundance: .; CDR3nt: TGTGCCAGCAAAGGGGCTCTTTACGAAAAACTGTTTTTT; CDR3aa: CASKGALYEKLFF
d_gene: .; v_gene: TRBV14; j_gene: TRBJ1-1; abundance: .; CDR3nt: TGTGCCAGCAGCCCCTCAGGGCGCATGAACACTGAAGCTTTCTTT; CDR3aa: CASSPSGRMNTEAFF
d_gene: .; v_gene: TRBV6-5; j_gene: TRBJ2-2; abundance: .; CDR3nt: TGTGCCAGCTGGGGCACCAACACCGGGGAGCTGTTTTTT; CDR3aa: CASWGTNTGELFF
d_gene: .; v_gene: TRBV7-2; j_gene: TRBJ2-6; abundance: .; CDR3nt: TGTGCCAGCACCCGTAGCTCTGGGGCCAACGTCCTGACTTTC; CDR3aa: CASTRSSGANVLTF
d_gene: TRBD2; v_gene: TRBV29-1; j_gene: TRBJ2-1; abundance: .; CDR3nt: TGCAGCGTTGAAGACGCTTCCGGGACTAGCGGGAGCCTACGGGAATACAATGAGCAGTTCTTC; CDR3aa: CSVEDASGTSGSLREYNEQFF
d_gene: .; v_gene: TRBV9; j_gene: TRBJ1-2; abundance: .; CDR3nt: TGTGCCAGCAGCGTAGCTGGGGGCTCGGACTATGGCTACACCTTC; CDR3aa: CASSVAGGSDYGYTF
d_gene: TRBD1; v_gene: TRBV27; j_gene: TRBJ1-2; abundance: .; CDR3nt: TGTGCCAGCAGCCAGGACAGGGTTTTTGGCTATGGCTACACCTTC; CDR3aa: CASSQDRVFGYGYTF
d_gene: TRBD2; v_gene: TRBV7-2; j_gene: TRBJ2-3; abundance: .; CDR3nt: TGTGCCAGCAGCCGCTCTAGCGGGAGGGGGGATACAGCAGATACGCAGTATTTT; CDR3aa: CASSRSSGRGDTADTQYF
d_gene: TRBD2; v_gene: TRBV4-1; j_gene: TRBJ2-1; abundance: .; CDR3nt: TGCGCCAGCAGCCAAGAAGAGGTGGCGGGGGGTTCCTACAATGAGCAGTTCTTC; CDR3aa: CASSQEEVAGGSYNEQFF
d_gene: .; v_gene: TRBV27; j_gene: TRBJ2-2; abundance: .; CDR3nt: TGTGCCAGCAGACAGGGAACCACCGGGGAGCTGTTTTTT; CDR3aa: CASRQGTTGELFF
d_gene: TRBD2; v_gene: TRBV10-3; j_gene: TRBJ2-1; abundance: .; CDR3nt: TGTGCCATCAGTATAACTAGCGGGTCCTTCAATGAGCAGTTCTTC; CDR3aa: CAISITSGSFNEQFF